This entry lists 27 T cell receptor beta chains sequenced from one sample in a study of cytomegalovirus exposure and HLA in healthy donors. 13 Jbeta primers and 60 Vbeta primers were used for the PCR. Profiling relied on immunoSEQ multiplex PCR, and the TCRdb table lists in-frame clones only, not all of them. The sample lists 150,000 to 200,000 clones, roughly 87% occurring once. Specimen: PBMCs. The receptor set was obtained from a girl under three years old in good health and CMV-seronegative.

This chain links TRBV29-1 with TRBJ2-2; perhaps TRBD1 as D (7 bases). V was clipped by 6 bases and J by 2 bases, with 13 bases between them. CDR3 length equals 14 residues. Germline lookup yields CDR1 SQVTM and CDR2 ANQGSEA. Written as DNA, the CDR3 is TGCAGCGTGGGAGGACAGGAAAACACCGGGGAGCTGTTTTTT. This encodes CSVGGQENTGELFF.

The V gene is TRBV5-6, the J gene TRBJ2-2; TRBD2 agrees at 15 bases. The CDR3 length is 18 residues. With 3 bases clipped from V and 5 bases from J, the junction kept 8 bases outside the gene matches. CDR1 is SGHDT and CDR2 is YYEEEE in the germline V gene. The CDR3 DNA follows: TGTGCCAGCAGCTCATGGACTAGCGGGAGGGCGGGGACCGGGGAGCTGTTTTTT. Translation gives CASSSWTSGRAGTGELFF. Together with reference TRBV5-6 and TRBJ2-2, the CDR3 gives the full variable domain: DAGVTQSPTHLIKTRGQQVTLRCSPKSGHDTVSWYQQALGQGPQFIFQYYEEEERQRGNFPDRFSGHQFPNYSSELNVNALLLGDSALYLCASSSWTSGRAGTGELFFGEGSRLTVL.

The V gene is TRBV19, the J gene TRBJ2-5; 11 bases match TRBD1. With V trimmed by 7 bases and J by 7 bases, 5 bases remained unmatched. Germline V CDR1 and CDR2: LNHDA, SQIVND (reference sequence). CDR3 length: 13 residues. For the CDR3, the DNA is TGTGCCAGTACCCCGGGACAGGGGGGGACCCAGTACTTC. Translation: CASTPGQGGTQYF.

The chain employs TRBV4-1 and TRBJ2-2; TRBD2 might be the D (6 bases). Trimming removed 3 bases from V and 3 bases from J, with 32 bases in between. The V gene's germline CDR1 is MGHRA and CDR2 YSYEKL. The CDR3 length is 22 residues. CDR3 DNA: TGCGCCAGCAGCCATAGGACACTCCGGGACTCGTCTTCCACTCATTACACCGGGGAGCTGTTTTTT. Its translation is CASSHRTLRDSSSTHYTGELFF.

This chain joins TRBV29-1 and TRBJ2-1, with 11 nucleotides matching TRBD1. This CDR3 is 15 amino acids long. V gave up 6 bases and J gave up 4 bases; unmatched junction bases: 8. Germline CDR1 SQVTM, CDR2 ANQGSEA. The DNA for the CDR3 is TGCAGCGTAGACTCCGGGACAGGGGGTTACAATGAGCAGTTCTTC. Translated, it gives CSVDSGTGGYNEQFF.

The rearrangement joins TRBV7-2 to TRBJ1-2; 9 bases agree with TRBD1. The CDR3 runs to 14 residues. Trimming removed 0 bases from V and 7 bases from J; junction bases left unmatched: 3. CDR1 is SGHTA, CDR2 FQGNSA, per germline. CDR3 nucleotides: TGTGCCAGCAGCTTAGCCGGGACAGGGTGTGGCTACACCTTC. It specifies CASSLAGTGCGYTF.

This chain links TRBV18 with TRBJ1-2, with 9 nucleotides matching TRBD1. Trimming cost V 0 bases and J 6 bases; bases outside gene matches: 5. This CDR3 is 15 amino acids long. Germline loops: CDR1 KGHSH, CDR2 LQKENI. CDR3 nucleotide sequence: TGTGCCAGCTCACCACCGAACAGGGGGCAGGATGGCTACACCTTC. This translates into CASSPPNRGQDGYTF.

The chain carries TRBV27 and TRBJ2-7, with TRBD1 as a possible D gene (6 bases). This CDR3 contains 16 residues. V was cut by 7 bases and J by 0 bases, with 19 bases left in between. Germline assignment: CDR1 MNHEY and CDR2 SMNVEV (reference sequence). CDR3 sequence reads: CASTPSQGQLSYEQYF. The CDR3, as DNA: TGTGCCAGCACTCCCTCTCAGGGGCAGCTCTCCTACGAGCAGTACTTC.

The rearrangement joins TRBV19 to TRBJ2-3, with D possibly being TRBD1 (5 bases). Trimming pared 0 bases from V and 0 bases from J, leaving 16 bases between. Per germline, CDR1 LNHDA and CDR2 SQIVND (reference sequence). CDR3 length: 18 residues. CDR3 in DNA: TGTGCCAGTAGTATAGAAAGAAACAGGCCCGCTAGCACAGATACGCAGTATTTT. Its translation is CASSIERNRPASTDTQYF.

The gene calls are TRBV30 and TRBJ2-5, with D possibly matching TRBD1 (5 bases). Gene TRBJ2-7 matches the end of the DNA better, so the J call may be wrong. CDR3 length equals 11 residues. The germline V gene encodes CDR1 GTSNPN and CDR2 SVGIG (reference sequence). This CDR3 is CAWAGHYEQYF. The CDR3 DNA sequence: TGTGCCTGGGCAGGGCACTACGAGCAGTACTTC.

This clone was picked up one time. V usage is TRBV27 and J usage is TRBJ2-5; D is perhaps TRBD1 (6 bases). Per the germline V gene, CDR1 is MNHEY and CDR2 is SMNVEV (reference sequence). CDR3 length: 15 residues. The ends were cut back, 4 bases at V and 4 bases at J, with 16 bases in the middle. This chain's CDR3 is CASSSPTGRGETQYF. The DNA of the CDR3 is TGTGCCAGCAGTTCCCCGACAGGCCGGGGAGAGACCCAGTACTTC.

The gene calls are TRBV27 and TRBJ2-7; TRBD1 matches 9 bases. There are 16 residues in the CDR3. V gave up 6 bases and J gave up 0 bases; unmatched junction bases: 9. Germline CDR1 and CDR2: MNHEY and SMNVEV (reference sequence). CDR3 in DNA: TGTGCCAGCAGCCGTTCCCACAGGGGGCTCTCCTACGAGCAGTACTTC. As protein: CASSRSHRGLSYEQYF.

The chain joins TRBV18 to TRBJ2-7, with 10 positions matching TRBD1. The CDR3 spans 14 residues. Trimming took 3 bases from V and 3 from J; bases not matched to a gene: 2. CDR1 KGHSH and CDR2 LQKENI come from the germline V gene. The CDR3 DNA reads TGTGCCAGCTCACCGGGACAGGGGATCTACGAGCAGTACTTC. Amino acid sequence: CASSPGQGIYEQYF.

The genes are TRBV7-6 and TRBJ2-7, with D hard to call. Germline CDR1 and CDR2: SGHVS and FNYEAQ. This CDR3 is 13 amino acids long. V lost 4 bases and J lost 1, with 8 bases in between. The DNA of the CDR3 is TGTGCCAGCAGCTACGGAGATTCCTACGAGCAGTACTTC. Translating gives CASSYGDSYEQYF.

Details on this clone: Other nucleotide sequences from this sample produce the same CDR3. The J gene is TRBJ1-5, the V gene TRBV30; no clear D gene. Germline assignment: CDR1 GTSNPN and CDR2 SVGIG (reference sequence). This CDR3 contains 13 residues. With 0 bases removed from V and 4 bases from J, the gap between germline ends came to 7 bases. CDR3 bases: TGTGCCTGGAGTGTACAATCAAATCAGCCCCAGCATTTT. Its translation: CAWSVQSNQPQHF.

The J gene is TRBJ2-3, the V gene TRBV7-9, with D perhaps TRBD2 (6 bases). V lost 5 bases, J lost 2 bases, and 17 bases lay in between. The V gene's germline CDR1 is SEHNR and CDR2 FQNEAQ (reference sequence). The CDR3 sequence is 16 residues long. CDR3: CASSNQTSRYTDTQYF. The CDR3 region has the DNA TGTGCCAGCAGCAACCAGACTAGTCGTTACACAGATACGCAGTATTTT.

The chain has TRBV7-8 and TRBJ2-1, with 8 nucleotides matching TRBD2. Unmatched junction bases numbered 9, after V lost 5 bases and J lost 9 bases. The length of the CDR3 is 14 residues. In germline, CDR1 is SGHVS, CDR2 FQNEAQ. In DNA form, the CDR3 reads TGTGCCAGCAGCCCCCAAGGTCGGGGGGGTGAGCAGTTCTTC. This translates into CASSPQGRGGEQFF. Full variable domain (outside the CDR3, taken from reference TRBV7-8 and TRBJ2-1): GAGVSQSPRYKVAKRGQDVALRCDPISGHVSLFWYQQALGQGPEFLTYFQNEAQLDKSGLPSDRFFAERPEGSVSTLKIQRTQQEDSAVYLCASSPQGRGGEQFFGPGTRLTVL.

V usage is TRBV19 and J usage is TRBJ2-7; no clear D gene. CDR1 and CDR2 (germline): LNHDA, SQIVND (reference sequence). Trimming left V 9 bases short and J 2 bases short, with 11 bases between. The CDR3 loop spans 12 amino acids. The CDR3 bases are TGTGCCAGCCAAAATTCCCCCTACGAGCAGTACTTC. Translating it yields CASQNSPYEQYF.

This clone was detected only once. The chain joins TRBV29-1 to TRBJ1-2; 9 bases fit TRBD1. Germline trimming cut 5 bases from V and 4 bases from J; bases unmatched to any gene: 8. The CDR3 is 14 amino acids. Germline CDR1 is SQVTM and CDR2 is ANQGSEA. The CDR3 DNA follows: TGCAGCGTTTCCGGGACAGGGATCTCCTATGGCTACACCTTC. The encoded protein is CSVSGTGISYGYTF.

The chain links TRBV4-1 to TRBJ2-5; a possible D gene is TRBD2 (7 bases). V shed 4 bases and J shed 2 bases, with 23 bases lying between them. Germline V gene sequence: CDR1 MGHRA, CDR2 YSYEKL. The CDR3 loop spans 18 amino acids. CDR3 sequence (DNA): TGCGCCAGCAGCCCCAAGAGGGGGGGGACACTTGGTCAAGAGACCCAGTACTTC. Translating gives CASSPKRGGTLGQETQYF.

J is TRBJ2-7 and V is TRBV7-2; tentatively, D is TRBD1 (5 bases). The CDR3 is 13 amino acids. Germline-derived CDR1 and CDR2 are SGHTA and FQGNSA. V gave up 5 bases and J gave up 7 bases, with 15 bases separating them. The CDR3 DNA sequence: TGTGCCAGCAGCACAAAGCAGGGTCAAGAGCAGTACTTC. Encoded protein: CASSTKQGQEQYF.

The chain uses TRBV5-6 and TRBJ2-2; possible D gene TRBD2, 5 bases. In germline, CDR1 is SGHDT, CDR2 YYEEEE. Trimming took off 1 base at V and 4 bases at J, with 20 bases between the two ends. The CDR3 runs to 18 residues. This chain's CDR3 is CASSLYRSGRWGTGELFF. The CDR3 DNA reads TGTGCCAGCAGCTTGTACCGATCGGGGAGATGGGGCACCGGGGAGCTGTTTTTT.

The rearrangement joins TRBV6-6 to TRBJ1-5, with 7 nucleotides matching TRBD1. Germline V gene data show CDR1 as MNHNY and CDR2 as SVGAGI (reference sequence). CDR3 size: 16 residues. V gave up 7 bases and J gave up 0 bases; unmatched junction bases: 9. The CDR3 DNA follows: TGTGCCAGCACATTGGGACAGTCTAATAGCAATCAGCCCCAGCATTTT. Amino acid sequence: CASTLGQSNSNQPQHF.

This clone is a singleton in its sample. The chain uses TRBV11-2 and TRBJ2-5; D possibly corresponds to TRBD2 (7 bases). Germline CDR1 reads SGHAT; CDR2 reads FQNNGV. This CDR3 is 15 amino acids long. With 5 bases removed from V and 0 bases from J, the gap between germline ends came to 13 bases. CDR3 DNA: TGTGCCAGCAGCCTGGGGGGGGCGTACCAAGAGACCCAGTACTTC. This sequence encodes CASSLGGAYQETQYF.

This chain links TRBV6-4 with TRBJ2-1; D may be TRBD2 (6 bases). Germline CDR1 is MRHNA and CDR2 is SNTAGT. Trimming stripped 6 bases from V and 7 bases from J, with 16 bases between. The CDR3 covers 14 residues. The CDR3, as DNA: TGTGCCAGCAGCCTTATACCGGGGAGGAATGAGCAGTTCTTC. The encoded protein is CASSLIPGRNEQFF.

The chain uses TRBV6-5 and TRBJ1-6; 8 bases agree with TRBD1. The CDR3 loop spans 15 amino acids. J gave up 7 bases and V 0 bases, and 2 bases lay outside the gene matches. The germline gives CDR1 MNHEY, CDR2 SVGAGI. The CDR3 loop reads CASSYSQGANSPLHF. The CDR3 DNA sequence: TGTGCCAGCAGTTACTCTCAGGGGGCGAATTCACCCCTCCACTTT.

The CDR3: CASSSERGGLSGELFF. CDR3 coding DNA: TGTGCCAGCAGTTCTGAGCGGGGGGGCCTCAGCGGGGAGCTGTTTTTT. V gene TRBV2 combines with J gene TRBJ2-2, with 10 bases aligning to TRBD2. The CDR3 has 16 amino acids. The junction had 10 bases not matched to a gene; V was cut back by 5 bases and J by 7 bases. Germline V CDR1 and CDR2: SNHLY, FYNNEI.